These 20 T cell receptor beta chains came from one sample sequenced in a study of blood T cell repertoires in COVID-19. Repertoires were generated with immunoSEQ multiplex PCR, while TCRdb's copy carries only in-frame clones and drops some. The sample includes more than 100,000 clones, roughly 87% of them seen just once. The sample consisted of peripheral blood. The source of these receptors is a man aged 50 or older in a cohort sampled during active COVID-19.

This clone was recorded only once. The V call is TRBV28, the J call TRBJ1-5, with TRBD1 as a possible D gene (5 bases). There are 15 residues in the CDR3. Trimming left V 3 bases short and J 1 base short, with 10 bases between. Germline CDR1 and CDR2: MDHEN and SYDVKM. The chain's CDR3 is CASSFSGTSNQPQHF. For the CDR3, the DNA is TGTGCCAGCAGTTTCAGCGGGACCAGCAATCAGCCCCAGCATTTT.

The chain recombines TRBV5-6 with TRBJ1-6; TRBD1 aligns across 9 bases. Unmatched junction bases numbered 0, after V lost 0 bases and J lost 5 bases. Germline V gene data show CDR1 as SGHDT and CDR2 as YYEEEE. The CDR3 spans 15 residues. CDR3 in amino acids: CASSLGDRDNSPLHF. The CDR3, as DNA: TGTGCCAGCAGCTTGGGGGACAGGGATAATTCACCCCTCCACTTT.

The chain employs TRBV6-5 and TRBJ2-7; D might be TRBD2 (6 bases). V was clipped by 5 bases and J by 0 bases, with 11 bases between them. Germline-derived CDR1 and CDR2 are MNHEY and SVGAGI. The CDR3 has 14 amino acids. In DNA form, the CDR3 reads TGTGCCAGCAGTCGGGACTTCAGCTCCTACGAGCAGTACTTC. Protein: CASSRDFSSYEQYF.

J is TRBJ1-4 and V is TRBV4-1; no reliable D call. The germline V gene has CDR1 MGHRA and CDR2 YSYEKL. V gave up 0 bases and J gave up 0 bases, with 8 bases separating them. CDR3 length equals 16 residues. Written as DNA, the CDR3 is TGCGCCAGCAGCCAAGACAGTCGTCCAACTAATGAAAAACTGTTTTTT. Protein product: CASSQDSRPTNEKLFF.

The chain links TRBV11-2 to TRBJ2-7; TRBD1 aligns across 9 bases. CDR3 size: 16 residues. The V segment lost 1 base and the J segment 6 bases; nucleotides outside the gene matches: 10. CDR1 is SGHAT and CDR2 is FQNNGV in the germline V gene. The CDR3 reads CASSLGAGTGNREQYV. The CDR3 DNA follows: TGTGCCAGCAGCTTAGGGGCGGGGACAGGGAATCGCGAGCAGTACGTC.

Turning to this clone: The sample carries other DNA sequences with the same CDR3. The chain combines TRBV18 with TRBJ2-2, with D perhaps TRBD2 (7 bases). The CDR3 has 16 residues. The germline CDR1 and CDR2 sequences are KGHSH and LQKENI. The V and J ends lost 1 base and 0 bases respectively, with 9 bases between them. The CDR3 is CASSPLGGPNTGELFF. The DNA of the CDR3 is TGTGCCAGCTCACCACTCGGGGGGCCGAACACCGGGGAGCTGTTTTTT.

The rearrangement uses TRBV13 and TRBJ2-1, with 10 bases identical to TRBD1. The CDR3 extends over 12 amino acids. The trim removed 7 bases at V and 7 bases at J, leaving 1 base unmatched. The germline V gene has CDR1 PRHDT and CDR2 FYEKMQ (reference sequence). CDR3 bases: TGTGCCAGCAAGGACAGGGGGAATGAGCAGTTCTTC. Its translation is CASKDRGNEQFF.

The J gene is TRBJ2-3, the V gene TRBV18; D possibly corresponds to TRBD1 (5 bases). V was clipped by 5 bases and J by 2 bases, with 20 bases between them. CDR3 length: 17 amino acids. The germline gives CDR1 KGHSH, CDR2 LQKENI. The CDR3: CASSALWGTGVTDTQYF. DNA of the CDR3: TGTGCCAGCTCAGCCTTGTGGGGAACAGGAGTCACAGATACGCAGTATTTT.

J is TRBJ1-2 and V is TRBV21-1. TRBV21-1 is classified as a pseudogene. This CDR3 has 11 amino acids. The DNA for the CDR3 is TGTGCCAGCAGCAAAGGCGGCAAGGACACCTTC. It yields the protein CASSKGGKDTF.

This chain connects TRBV7-9 to TRBJ2-2; 7 bases map to TRBD1. V was clipped by 2 bases and J by 6 bases; unmatched bases: 9. CDR1 is SEHNR and CDR2 is FQNEAQ in the germline V gene (reference sequence). This CDR3 has 16 residues. The CDR3 bases are TGTGCCAGCAGCTTAAGAGGACAGGAAAATGCCGGGGAGCTGTTTTTT. This codes for CASSLRGQENAGELFF.

The rearrangement links TRBV21-1 to TRBJ1-1; TRBD1, the table's D call, was not compared with the DNA. TRBV21-1 is reported as a pseudogene. The CDR3 has 14 residues. CDR3 sequence: CAINTGTANTEAFF. For the CDR3, the DNA is TGTGCCATAAACACCGGGACAGCGAACACTGAAGCTTTCTTT.

V is TRBV5-6 and J is TRBJ2-1, with 7 bases matching TRBD2. V lost 7 bases to trimming and J lost 0 bases; unmatched junction nucleotides: 16. The CDR3 has 18 amino acids. Germline V gives CDR1 SGHDT, CDR2 YYEEEE. The CDR3 protein is CASVEAGRTVFSYNEQFF. CDR3 in DNA: TGTGCCAGCGTAGAAGCGGGGCGAACTGTTTTCTCCTACAATGAGCAGTTCTTC.

The chain is built from TRBV10-3 and TRBJ1-4, with a weak D call TRBD1 (6 bases). Trimming shortened V by 8 bases and J by 0 bases, and 16 bases separated the two germline ends. Germline V CDR1 and CDR2: ENHRY, SYGVKD. The CDR3 is 16 amino acids. CDR3 sequence reads: CAIGPGHPATNEKLFF. CDR3 DNA: TGTGCCATCGGACCGGGACACCCTGCAACTAATGAAAAACTGTTTTTT.

This rearrangement joins TRBV10-3 to TRBJ2-1, with 14 bases identical to TRBD2. CDR3 size: 19 residues. Per the germline V gene, CDR1 is ENHRY and CDR2 is SYGVKD. J was trimmed by 0 bases and V by 4 bases; bases with no gene match: 8. The CDR3 is CAISGPTSGGGVSYNEQFF. DNA of the CDR3: TGTGCCATCAGTGGGCCGACTAGCGGGGGGGGAGTCTCCTACAATGAGCAGTTCTTC.

The V and J genes are TRBV9 and TRBJ2-2; D uncertain. This CDR3 is built from 15 residues. Germline V lookup: CDR1 SGDLS, CDR2 YYNGEE. The germline V and J ends were trimmed by 0 bases and 4 bases, with 10 bases remaining between them. This CDR3 is CASSVGPRPTGELFF. The CDR3 region has the DNA TGTGCCAGCAGCGTAGGGCCCCGCCCCACCGGGGAGCTGTTTTTT.

A single count supports this clone. The chain combines TRBV2 with TRBJ1-6, with TRBD1 identical over 7 bases. The germline gives CDR1 SNHLY, CDR2 FYNNEI. J was trimmed by 8 bases and V by 8 bases; bases with no gene match: 6. This CDR3 has 13 amino acids. This CDR3 reads CASARQGDSPLHF. The DNA of the CDR3 is TGTGCCAGCGCGCGACAGGGTGATTCACCCCTCCACTTT.

This chain connects TRBV12-3 or TRBV12-4 to TRBJ2-3, with D possibly matching TRBD2 (5 bases). The germline V and J ends were trimmed by 3 bases and 7 bases, with 11 bases remaining between them. The CDR3 covers 13 residues. CDR3 loop: CASSFGISHTQYF. The CDR3 DNA follows: TGTGCCAGCAGTTTCGGGATTTCTCATACGCAGTATTTT.

A single count supports this clone. The rearrangement links TRBV10-3 to TRBJ2-1, with TRBD2 matching 12 bases. The CDR3 contains 12 residues. CDR1 ENHRY and CDR2 SYGVKD come from the germline V gene. Trimming at V came to 7 bases and at J to 13 bases, leaving 5 bases not matched to a gene. This chain's CDR3 is CAIKTSGGIQFF. The CDR3 DNA reads as TGTGCCATCAAAACTAGCGGGGGGATCCAGTTCTTC.

The rearrangement joins TRBV6-2 or TRBV6-3 to TRBJ1-1, with D possibly being TRBD1 (6 bases). This CDR3 has 15 amino acids. The V gene lost 4 bases and the J gene lost 1 base, with 13 bases spanning the gap. Per germline, CDR1 MNHEY and CDR2 SVGEGT. CDR3 bases: TGTGCCAGCAGTTCCTTAAGACAGGAGAACACTGAAGCTTTCTTT. It codes for CASSSLRQENTEAFF.

There are a few counts of this clone. The chain carries TRBV6-5 and TRBJ2-2; no reliable D call. The V end lost 8 bases, the J end lost 1 base, and 11 bases lay between the germline ends. Looked up from germline, CDR1 is MNHEY and CDR2 is SVGAGI. The CDR3 extends over 14 amino acids. The CDR3 sequence is CASDPSRNTGELFF. CDR3 sequence (DNA): TGTGCCAGCGATCCGTCGCGGAACACCGGGGAGCTGTTTTTT.